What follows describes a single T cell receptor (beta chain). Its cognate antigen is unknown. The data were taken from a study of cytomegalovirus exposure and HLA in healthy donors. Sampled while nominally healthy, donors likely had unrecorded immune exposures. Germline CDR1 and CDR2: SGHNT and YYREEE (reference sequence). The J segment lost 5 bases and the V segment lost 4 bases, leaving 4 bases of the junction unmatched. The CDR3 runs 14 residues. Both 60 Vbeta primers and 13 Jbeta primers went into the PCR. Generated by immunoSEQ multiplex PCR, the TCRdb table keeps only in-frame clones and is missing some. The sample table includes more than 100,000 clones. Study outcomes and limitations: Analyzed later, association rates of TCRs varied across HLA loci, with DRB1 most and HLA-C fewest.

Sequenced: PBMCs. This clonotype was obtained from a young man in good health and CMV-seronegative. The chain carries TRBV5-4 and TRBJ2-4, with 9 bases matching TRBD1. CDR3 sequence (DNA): TGTGCCAGCAGCCCGGGACAGGGCGAAAACATTCAGTACTTC. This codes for CASSPGQGENIQYF.